Shown below are 24 T cell receptor beta chains from a single sample sequenced in a study of graft-versus-host responses after intestinal transplantation. The table came from immunoSEQ multiplex PCR; TCRdb's copy has only in-frame clones and leaves some out. The data hold 75,000 to 100,000 clones, with around 83% observed a single time. Their antigen targets remain unknown. The sample in question was unstimulated CD8+ T cells sorted from spleen or lymph node cells, obtained before intestinal transplant. Receptors originate from a human donor who received an intestinal transplant.

The chain recombines TRBV19 with TRBJ2-7, with 10 bases lining up with TRBD1. The junction had 3 bases not matched to a gene; V was cut back by 1 base and J by 3 bases. Germline CDR1 reads LNHDA; CDR2 reads SQIVND (reference sequence). CDR3 length equals 15 residues. The CDR3: CASSIAGQGGYEQYF. CDR3 sequence (DNA): TGTGCCAGTAGTATAGCTGGACAGGGGGGCTACGAGCAGTACTTC.

CDR3 loop: CASGTGLTYEQYF. As DNA, the CDR3 is TGCGCCAGCGGGACGGGCTTAACCTACGAGCAGTACTTC. J is TRBJ2-7 and V is TRBV5-1; D is perhaps TRBD1 or TRBD2 (5 bases each). The germline gives CDR1 SGHRS, CDR2 YFSETQ. Trimming cost V 7 bases and J 2 bases, with 13 bases left between them. The CDR3 loop spans 13 amino acids.

The chain employs TRBV2 and TRBJ2-1, with D unresolved. V lost 10 bases and J 5 bases, leaving 9 bases between the germline ends. Germline lookup yields CDR1 SNHLY and CDR2 FYNNEI. This CDR3 region has 11 residues. The CDR3 loop is CAIINNNEQFF. Written as DNA, the CDR3 is TGTGCCATCATAAACAACAATGAGCAGTTCTTC.

This clone showed up just once. The rearrangement links TRBV28 to TRBJ1-3, with D maybe TRBD1 (6 bases). The CDR3 sequence is 15 residues long. Between the trimmed V and J ends, which lost 5 bases and 2 bases, there was a span of 13 bases. Germline CDR1 and CDR2: MDHEN and SYDVKM. For the CDR3, the DNA is TGTGCCAGCAGTCCACAGGGACTAACTGGAAACACCATATATTTT. This sequence encodes CASSPQGLTGNTIYF.

This sequence joins TRBV5-6 and TRBJ2-3, with no clear D. Germline assignment: CDR1 SGHDT and CDR2 YYEEEE. The length of the CDR3 is 15 residues. Between the trimmed V and J ends, which lost 4 bases and 2 bases, there was a span of 14 bases. The CDR3 coding sequence is TGTGCCAGCAGCCCACTATCGCCCCTCACAGATACGCAGTATTTT. It specifies CASSPLSPLTDTQYF.

V and J are TRBV7-2 and TRBJ2-1, with D possibly TRBD2 on 5 matching bases. The V and J ends lost 5 bases and 5 bases respectively, with 13 bases between them. The CDR3 loop spans 14 amino acids. Germline V CDR1 and CDR2: SGHTA, FQGNSA. The CDR3 sequence: CASSLPWGDNEQFF. The CDR3 DNA follows: TGTGCCAGCAGCCTACCCTGGGGAGACAATGAGCAGTTCTTC.

V usage is TRBV6-6 and J usage is TRBJ2-3; TRBD1 is a possible D gene (5 bases). This CDR3 region has 14 residues. Germline V gene sequence: CDR1 MNHNY, CDR2 SVGAGI (reference sequence). V lost 0 bases and J lost 5, with 9 bases in between. The CDR3 DNA follows: TGTGCCAGCAGTTACTCGCCAGGGCAAGATACGCAGTATTTT. It encodes CASSYSPGQDTQYF.

CDR3 coding DNA: TGCGCCAGCAGCTTGGCCGAAGGACATCGGAGGCAAAACACCGGGGAGCTGTTTTTT. Translating gives CASSLAEGHRRQNTGELFF. The chain links TRBV5-1 to TRBJ2-2; D possibly matches TRBD1 or TRBD2 (5 bases each). Germline V gene lookup returns CDR1 SGHRS and CDR2 YFSETQ. There are 19 residues in the CDR3. The germline V and J ends were trimmed by 0 bases and 2 bases, with 20 bases remaining between them.

There are a few counts of this clone. Additional DNA sequences in this sample encode the identical CDR3. The rearrangement joins TRBV6-5 to TRBJ1-1, with D maybe TRBD1 (6 bases). The V gene's germline CDR1 is MNHEY and CDR2 SVGAGI. This CDR3 is 14 amino acids long. V lost 0 bases, J lost 4 bases, and 9 bases lay in between. CDR3 in DNA: TGTGCCAGCAGTTACTCCGGAGGGGGCACTGAAGCTTTCTTT. Its protein product is CASSYSGGGTEAFF.

This chain joins TRBV4-1 and TRBJ2-7; a possible D gene is TRBD2 (6 bases). Between the trimmed V and J ends, which lost 1 base and 0 bases, there was a span of 10 bases. The CDR3 covers 15 residues. Looked up from germline, CDR1 is MGHRA and CDR2 is YSYEKL. CDR3 DNA sequence: TGCGCCAGCAGCCAAGGCCCGGGGGTCTCCTACGAGCAGTACTTC. Encoded protein: CASSQGPGVSYEQYF.

V and J are TRBV27 and TRBJ2-2; 11 nucleotides line up with TRBD1. Germline lookup yields CDR1 MNHEY and CDR2 SMNVEV (reference sequence). The V gene end was trimmed by 4 bases and the J gene end by 6 bases; junction bases not matched to a gene: 10. CDR3 length equals 17 residues. CDR3 amino acids: CASSSNYPGQGAGELFF. The DNA of the CDR3 is TGTGCCAGCAGTTCGAACTACCCGGGACAGGGGGCCGGGGAGCTGTTTTTT.

V gene TRBV9 combines with J gene TRBJ2-1; 8 nucleotides match TRBD2. Germline trimming cut 3 bases from V and 6 bases from J; bases unmatched to any gene: 8. The germline V gene has CDR1 SGDLS and CDR2 YYNGEE. This CDR3 comprises 15 residues. CDR3 residues: CASSETSGGGNEQFF. The DNA of the CDR3 is TGTGCCAGCAGCGAAACTAGCGGAGGGGGCAATGAGCAGTTCTTC.

The J gene is TRBJ2-5, the V gene TRBV19; tentatively, D is TRBD1 (6 bases). The CDR3 has 16 residues. V was trimmed by 1 base and J by 1 base, leaving 13 bases between them. CDR1 is LNHDA, CDR2 SQIVND, per germline (reference sequence). The CDR3 region has the DNA TGTGCCAGTAGTATAGGAGTACGGACAGTCCAAGAGACCCAGTACTTC. It specifies CASSIGVRTVQETQYF. Full variable domain (outside the CDR3, taken from reference TRBV19 and TRBJ2-5): DGGITQSPKYLFRKEGQNVTLSCEQNLNHDAMYWYRQDPGQGLRLIYYSQIVNDFQKGDIAEGYSVSREKKESFPLTVTSAQKNPTAFYLCASSIGVRTVQETQYFGPGTRLLVL.

V gene TRBV6-6 combines with J gene TRBJ2-5, with D perhaps matching TRBD2 (5 bases). Trimming took off 1 base at V and 5 bases at J, with 11 bases between the two ends. CDR3 size: 14 residues. In germline, CDR1 is MNHNY, CDR2 SVGAGI (reference sequence). CDR3 nucleotide sequence: TGTGCCAGCAGTTACTTCGGAGCGGTGGAGACCCAGTACTTC. Its protein product is CASSYFGAVETQYF.

This clone was picked up one time. The chain uses TRBV4-1 and TRBJ2-7; 9 bases fit TRBD1. The CDR3 runs 17 residues. In germline, CDR1 is MGHRA, CDR2 YSYEKL. With 0 bases clipped from V and 3 bases from J, the junction kept 9 bases outside the gene matches. The DNA for the CDR3 is TGCGCCAGCAGCCAAGAGCCTTTGGACAGGGGCTACTACGAGCAGTACTTC. Translating gives CASSQEPLDRGYYEQYF.

V gene TRBV2 combines with J gene TRBJ1-1; D perhaps matches TRBD1 (5 bases). Germline CDR1 SNHLY, CDR2 FYNNEI. There are 14 residues in the CDR3. V shed 7 bases and J shed 4 bases, with 16 bases lying between them. The chain's CDR3 is CASTRGGWSTEAFF. For the CDR3, the DNA is TGTGCCAGCACCCGGGGGGGGTGGAGCACTGAAGCTTTCTTT.

The chain joins TRBV28 to TRBJ1-1, with D possibly being TRBD1 (5 bases). Per the germline V gene, CDR1 is MDHEN and CDR2 is SYDVKM. The V and J ends lost 2 bases and 4 bases respectively, with 14 bases between them. This CDR3 region has 15 residues. The CDR3 sequence is CASSLMEGDATEAFF. For the CDR3, the DNA is TGTGCCAGCAGTTTAATGGAAGGGGATGCCACTGAAGCTTTCTTT.

This clone was recorded once. This chain joins TRBV5-4 and TRBJ1-1; TRBD1 matches 8 bases. CDR3 length: 15 amino acids. Germline CDR1 SGHNT, CDR2 YYREEE (reference sequence). V lost 0 bases, J lost 0 bases, and 1 base stayed unmatched. The CDR3 nucleotides are TGTGCCAGCAGCTTGGGACAGGGGTTGAACACTGAAGCTTTCTTT. Residues: CASSLGQGLNTEAFF.

The chain combines TRBV4-1 with TRBJ2-7; 7 nucleotides align to TRBD2. J was trimmed by 0 bases and V by 1 base; bases with no gene match: 3. The CDR3 length is 15 residues. Germline V gene sequence: CDR1 MGHRA, CDR2 YSYEKL. Here the CDR3 reads CASSQGRDYSYEQYF. The CDR3 DNA reads as TGCGCCAGCAGCCAAGGAAGGGACTACTCCTACGAGCAGTACTTC.

This chain links TRBV14 with TRBJ2-3, with a tentative D call TRBD2 (5 bases). In germline, CDR1 is SGHDN, CDR2 FVKESK. V was pared by 4 bases and J by 2 bases, with 10 bases between. The CDR3 is 14 residues long. The CDR3 bases are TGTGCCAGCAGCCTGACTACAAACACAGATACGCAGTATTTT. Residues: CASSLTTNTDTQYF.

The count of this clone is one. The chain combines TRBV11-2 with TRBJ2-1, with 10 positions matching TRBD2. This CDR3 region has 16 residues. CDR1 is SGHAT, CDR2 FQNNGV, per germline. J was trimmed by 1 base and V by 7 bases; bases with no gene match: 7. The chain's CDR3 is CASIPFSGRSYNEQFF. The CDR3 DNA sequence: TGTGCCAGCATTCCTTTTAGCGGGAGGTCCTACAATGAGCAGTTCTTC.

This chain connects TRBV5-1 to TRBJ2-3; D is possibly TRBD1 or TRBD2 (6 bases each). V was clipped by 1 base and J by 2 bases, with 11 bases between them. Germline values: CDR1 SGHRS, CDR2 YFSETQ. This CDR3 comprises 15 residues. The chain's CDR3 is CASSLFGGSTDTQYF. The CDR3 nucleotides read TGCGCCAGCAGCTTGTTCGGGGGCTCCACAGATACGCAGTATTTT. The entire variable domain, with the rest obtained from reference TRBV5-1 and TRBJ2-3, is as follows: KAGVTQTPRYLIKTRGQQVTLSCSPISGHRSVSWYQQTPGQGLQFLFEYFSETQRNKGNFPGRFSGRQFSNSRSEMNVSTLELGDSALYLCASSLFGGSTDTQYFGPGTRLTVL.

The rearrangement links TRBV7-7 to TRBJ2-7; D may be TRBD2 (5 bases). This CDR3 is 14 amino acids long. V was clipped by 5 bases and J by 2 bases, with 13 bases between them. Germline loops: CDR1 SSHAT, CDR2 FNYEAQ (reference sequence). The CDR3 nucleotides read TGTGCCAGCAGCCCTAGCACCACTACCTACGAGCAGTACTTC. Protein: CASSPSTTTYEQYF.

V is TRBV10-3 and J is TRBJ2-5; weak D call: TRBD2 (6 bases). The ends were cut back, 10 bases at V and 4 bases at J, with 25 bases in the middle. The CDR3 is made up of 16 amino acids. CDR1 and CDR2 from the germline V gene are ENHRY and SYGVKD. The CDR3 loop reads CATTGSGAPSPETQYF. Written as DNA, the CDR3 is TGTGCCACAACCGGGAGCGGAGCTCCTTCCCCAGAGACCCAGTACTTC.